These T cell receptor beta chains were read from a single sample in a study of blood T cell repertoires in COVID-19. Here immunoSEQ multiplex PCR was the method, and the copy in TCRdb shows in-frame clones only, minus some. There are 50,000 to 60,000 clones in the sample; around 83% occur only once, and roughly 6.4% lies in the top ten. What was sequenced was peripheral blood. These receptors all stem from a human donor in a cohort sampled during active or convalescent COVID-19. The CDR3 runs from the conserved cysteine through the conserved F or W. D genes are given only for firm matches.

>TRBD1|TRBJ2-7|13|TRBV10-3
CAISGSDRVEQYF
>TRBD1|TRBJ1-6|14|TRBV5-1
CASSPGQDNSPLHF
>-|TRBJ2-1|15|TRBV5-1
CASSLQRVRDNEQFF
>-|TRBJ2-1|12|TRBV3-1/TRBV3-2
CASSQGRNEQFF
>-|TRBJ2-5|13|TRBV7-9
CASSSTEAETQYF
>TRBD2|TRBJ2-1|18|TRBV5-5
CASSFDSGAVSSYNEQFF
>-|TRBJ2-7|15|TRBV9
CASSVGVGSSGEQYF
>TRBD1|TRBJ1-6|16|TRBV6-5
CASSYARQGRNSPLHF
>TRBD1|TRBJ1-4|15|TRBV4-3
CASSQVGTGGEKLFF
>-|TRBJ2-5|16|TRBV7-2
CASSLVAFRDTETQYF
>TRBD2|TRBJ2-5|15|TRBV7-3
CASSSKAGGPGTQYF
>-|TRBJ1-5|12|TRBV7-2
CASSAGPRPQHF
>TRBD2|TRBJ2-3|16|TRBV7-2
CASSLAGGGSTDTQYF
>TRBD1|TRBJ1-2|15|TRBV5-1
CASKRTGEPNYGYTF
>TRBD2|TRBJ2-1|18|TRBV9
CASSVVGTSGGYYNEQFF
>-|TRBJ2-1|13|TRBV9
CASSARQINEQFF
>-|TRBJ1-1|16|TRBV5-4
CASSLGVADMNTEAFF
>TRBD2|TRBJ2-7|15|TRBV27
CASSLSGGGSYEQYF
>TRBD2|TRBJ2-7|13|TRBV20-1
CSASDSGGSEQYF
>-|TRBJ2-7|13|TRBV5-1
CASSFGEGDEQYF
>TRBD1|TRBJ1-1|13|TRBV5-1
CASSLQGRTEAFF
>-|TRBJ2-5|13|TRBV7-8
CASSLRETETQYF
>-|TRBJ2-1|15|TRBV19
CASSVDFISYNEQFF
>TRBD2|TRBJ2-1|15|TRBV7-3
CASSLRGGGLDEQFF
>-|TRBJ2-1|15|TRBV24-1
CATSDLNGKPHEQFF
>TRBD2|TRBJ2-3|15|TRBV6-5
CASSPLAGGSDTQYF
>-|TRBJ1-2|16|TRBV11-2
CASSWAGGRTLYGYTF
>TRBD1|TRBJ1-4|15|TRBV9
CASSARTGGNEKLFF
>TRBD1|TRBJ2-7|15|TRBV7-2
CASSLSQGASPEQYF
>TRBD1|TRBJ2-1|15|TRBV9
CASSKDRVAYNEQFF
>-|TRBJ1-2|14|TRBV27
CASSLSRQNYGYTF
>TRBD2|TRBJ2-3|16|TRBV7-9
CASSLRLAGSTDTQYF
>-|TRBJ1-1|13|TRBV3-1/TRBV3-2
CASSQSRRTEAFF
>-|TRBJ1-5|15|TRBV7-2
CASSLVSRSYQPQHF